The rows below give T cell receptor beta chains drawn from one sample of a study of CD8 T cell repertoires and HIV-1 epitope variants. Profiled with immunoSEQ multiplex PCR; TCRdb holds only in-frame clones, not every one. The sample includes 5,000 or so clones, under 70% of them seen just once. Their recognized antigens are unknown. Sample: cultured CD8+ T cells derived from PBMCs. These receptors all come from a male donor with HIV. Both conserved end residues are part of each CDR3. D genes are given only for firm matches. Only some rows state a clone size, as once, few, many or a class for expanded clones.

CASSSGANSPLHF,TGCGCCAGCAGCTCGGGAGCAAATTCACCCCTCCACTTT,-,13,-,TRBJ1-6,TRBV5-1
CASSGRDYERQTQYF,TGTGCCAGCAGCGGCCGGGACTATGAGCGGCAGACCCAGTACTTC,TRBD2,15,few,TRBJ2-5,TRBV9
CASSEAQTGPFSYEQYF,TGTGCCAGCAGTGAAGCGCAGACAGGGCCATTCTCCTACGAGCAGTACTTC,TRBD1,17,-,TRBJ2-7,TRBV2
CASTPGLSGANVLTF,TGTGCCAGCACCCCCGGGCTCTCTGGGGCCAACGTCCTGACTTTC,-,15,-,TRBJ2-6,TRBV27
CSVGQDYEQYF,TGCAGCGTTGGACAGGACTACGAGCAGTACTTC,-,11,-,TRBJ2-7,TRBV29-1
CASSLGQGGYEQYF,TGCGCCAGCAGCTTGGGCCAGGGTGGCTACGAGCAGTACTTC,-,14,-,TRBJ2-7,TRBV5-1
CASSPRTSGEINIQYF,TGCGCCAGCAGCCCCCGGACTAGCGGGGAAATAAACATTCAGTACTTC,TRBD2,16,-,TRBJ2-4,TRBV5-1
CASSTGYQETQYF,TGTGCCAGCAGTACAGGGTACCAAGAGACCCAGTACTTC,-,13,-,TRBJ2-5,TRBV28
CASSSRDRDYEQYF,TGTGCCAGCAGCTCCCGGGACAGAGACTACGAGCAGTACTTC,TRBD1,14,-,TRBJ2-7,TRBV7-9
CSAREPNSEFF,TGCAGTGCTAGAGAACCAAACTCGGAGTTCTTC,-,11,-,TRBJ2-1,TRBV20-1
CATSRDEELDEQYF,TGTGCCACCAGCAGAGATGAGGAATTGGACGAGCAGTACTTC,-,14,-,TRBJ2-7,TRBV15
CASSETLAGTDTQYF,TGCGCCAGCAGTGAAACGCTAGCGGGGACAGATACGCAGTATTTT,TRBD2,15,medium-sized,TRBJ2-3,TRBV10-2
CASSSSEEEPYNEQFF,TGTGCCAGCAGCTCTAGCGAGGAGGAACCCTACAATGAGCAGTTCTTC,-,16,-,TRBJ2-1,TRBV9
CASSPGSYGYTF,TGTGCCAGTAGTCCCGGCAGCTATGGCTACACCTTC,-,12,-,TRBJ1-2,TRBV19
CASSERMGSSYEQYF,TGTGCCAGCAGTGAGCGAATGGGGAGCTCCTACGAGCAGTACTTC,-,15,-,TRBJ2-7,TRBV28
CASSYSNRGYEQYF,TGTGCCAGCAGTTACTCGAACAGGGGCTACGAGCAGTACTTC,TRBD1,14,-,TRBJ2-7,TRBV6-6
CASSLSAYNEQFF,TGTGCCAGCAGTTTATCCGCGTACAATGAGCAGTTCTTC,-,13,once,TRBJ2-1,TRBV27
CASSLASQGISSPLHF,TGTGCCAGCAGCTTAGCGTCCCAGGGGATCAGTTCACCCCTCCACTTT,-,16,-,TRBJ1-6,TRBV7-2